The 3 T cell receptor beta chains listed next were all sequenced from one sample in a study of blood T cell repertoires in COVID-19 (dated by TCRdb to the early 2020s). Receptor libraries were prepared by the immunoSEQ multiplex PCR assay. As stored in TCRdb, this immuneACCESS dataset retains in-frame rearrangements with V and J assigned. A fraction of the clones does not appear; measured against another copy, unresolved V genes explain less than half of the discrepancy, and the remainder lacks a known reason. This sample comprises some 250,000 clones, 75% to 90% of them detected only once. 1.9% of the sample is taken by the ten largest. The sequenced sample was PBMCs or T cells enriched from blood (not recorded which). These receptors all come from a woman aged 45 to 65 who had recovered from COVID-19.

The J gene is TRBJ2-1, the V gene TRBV13, with 7 positions matching TRBD1. This CDR3 comprises 17 residues. Trimming took 4 bases from V and 1 from J; bases not matched to a gene: 10. In germline, CDR1 is PRHDT, CDR2 FYEKMQ (reference sequence). The CDR3, as DNA: TGTGCCAGCAGCTCCGACTCAGGGGGTTGGTCCTACAATGAGCAGTTCTTC. It encodes CASSSDSGGWSYNEQFF. The whole variable domain, remainder taken from reference TRBV13 and TRBJ2-1, is AAGVIQSPRHLIKEKRETATLKCYPIPRHDTVYWYQQGPGQDPQFLISFYEKMQSDKGSIPDRFSAQQFSDYHSELNMSSLELGDSALYFCASSSDSGGWSYNEQFFGPGTRLTVL.

This rearrangement joins TRBV5-1 to TRBJ1-4; tentatively, D is TRBD1 (5 bases). With 2 bases removed from V and 5 bases from J, the gap between germline ends came to 10 bases. The germline V gene has CDR1 SGHRS and CDR2 YFSETQ. This CDR3 region has 14 residues. The CDR3 protein is CASSLGPGNEKLFF. CDR3 bases: TGCGCCAGCAGCTTAGGGCCAGGGAATGAAAAACTGTTTTTT.

A note on this clone: The same CDR3 arises from other DNA sequences in this sample as well. The J gene is TRBJ1-2, the V gene TRBV29-1, with 8 positions matching TRBD1. The CDR3 runs to 11 residues. CDR1 and CDR2 from the germline V gene are SQVTM and ANQGSEA. CDR3 DNA sequence: TGCAGTACGGACAGGGACTATGGCTACACCTTC. Encoded protein: CSTDRDYGYTF.